The rows below give T cell receptor beta chains drawn from one sample of a study of T cells in localized non-small cell lung cancer. The data were produced by immunoSEQ multiplex PCR, yet TCRdb's version contains in-frame clones alone and is incomplete. The profile shows more than 15,000 clones, approximately 89% of them singletons. Sequencing was performed on peripheral blood, taken before any cancer treatment. The receptor source for this set is a female donor older than 55 with stage III squamous cell lung carcinoma. The CDR3 runs from the conserved cysteine through the conserved F or W. The D gene is left open where the match is weak. Clone size is given for some rows only: seen once, a few or many times, or a class if the clone is expanded.

clone size	V gene	J gene	D gene	CDR3 DNA	CDR3 protein
.	TRBV7-9	TRBJ1-1	.	TGTGCCAGCAGCCGACTCGGGGGCCCTGGGGCCACTGAAGCTTTCTTT	CASSRLGGPGATEAFF
.	TRBV11-2	TRBJ2-6	.	TGTGCCAGCAGCCGACGAGGATCTGGGGCCAACGTCCTGACTTTC	CASSRRGSGANVLTF
.	TRBV7-9	TRBJ2-5	.	TGTGCCGCCCTCTCGCCAGGGCGGGAGACCCAGTACTTC	CAALSPGRETQYF
.	TRBV5-1	TRBJ2-7	.	TGCGCCAGCAGCTTGGGGACAGAGACCTACGAGCAGTACTTC	CASSLGTETYEQYF
.	TRBV7-8	TRBJ1-5	.	TGTGCCAGCAGCTTAAGTGCCACAGTCAATCAGCCCCAGCATTTT	CASSLSATVNQPQHF
once	TRBV7-8	TRBJ2-7	.	TGTGCCAGCAGCTTAGATACCCTTTCTTTGATTTCTACCTACGAGCAGTACTTC	CASSLDTLSLISTYEQYF
.	TRBV9	TRBJ2-1	.	TGTGCCAGCAGCGTGACGGGCTACTACAATGAGCAGTTCTTC	CASSVTGYYNEQFF
.	TRBV2	TRBJ2-7	.	TGTGCCAGTCGATTCGGCGAGCAGTACTTC	CASRFGEQYF
.	TRBV30	TRBJ1-5	.	TGTGCCTGGGGGGAAGGGAGCAATCAGCCCCAGCATTTT	CAWGEGSNQPQHF
few	TRBV2	TRBJ2-7	.	TGTGCCAGCAGGCTGGATTGGGGCGAGCAGTACTTC	CASRLDWGEQYF
.	TRBV7-8	TRBJ2-7	TRBD2	TGTGCCAGCAGCCCGGGGGGGTACGAGCAGTACTTC	CASSPGGYEQYF
.	TRBV29-1	TRBJ2-1	TRBD2	TGCAGCGTTGAAGTCCTAGCGGGAAATGAGCAGTTCTTC	CSVEVLAGNEQFF
.	TRBV19	TRBJ2-1	TRBD1	TGTGCCAGTAACGCCGGGACAGGGATTTCCGATGAGCAGTTCTTC	CASNAGTGISDEQFF
.	TRBV7-8	TRBJ1-5	.	TGTGCCAGCAGCTTAAGGTCACGCACAACACAGGGTGCTCGGGGCAATCAGCCCCAGCATTTT	CASSLRSRTTQGARGNQPQHF
once	TRBV6-1	TRBJ1-1	.	TGTGCCAGCAGTGACCCCCCCGGCCCTGAAGCTTTCTTT	CASSDPPGPEAFF
.	TRBV11-2	TRBJ2-1	.	TGTGCCAGCAGCTTACGGGACACCTTATCCTACAATGAGCAGTTCTTC	CASSLRDTLSYNEQFF
.	TRBV7-6	TRBJ2-7	TRBD1	TGTGCCAGCAGCTTAGGCAGGAGAGGGGGCCGTCTGTACGAGCAGTACTTC	CASSLGRRGGRLYEQYF
.	TRBV5-1	TRBJ2-1	.	TGCGCCAGCAGCTTGGCCGGAATGAGCTCCTACAATGAGCAGTTCTTC	CASSLAGMSSYNEQFF
.	TRBV19	TRBJ2-1	.	TGTGCCAGTAGCCGACGTCCGAGCTCCTACAATGAGCAGTTCTTC	CASSRRPSSYNEQFF
.	TRBV11-1	TRBJ2-1	.	TGTGCCAGCAGCTTACAGGGTGGGGGCTCAGGTGAGCAGTTCTTC	CASSLQGGGSGEQFF
.	TRBV7-6	TRBJ2-1	.	TGTGCCAGCAGCTTAGGGGGGAGGAGAGGAAATGAGCAGTTCTTC	CASSLGGRRGNEQFF
.	TRBV7-2	TRBJ1-1	.	TGTGCCAGCAGCTTAGGGGCGGGGAGCACTGAAGCTTTCTTT	CASSLGAGSTEAFF
.	TRBV27	TRBJ1-1	TRBD1	TGTGCCAGCAGTTTAAGGGACAGGGGCCCCCGAGGGACTGAAGCTTTCTTT	CASSLRDRGPRGTEAFF
once	TRBV6-1	TRBJ2-2	TRBD1	TGTGCCAGCAGTGATTTTCCAGGGGGCCGGACCGGGGAGCTGTTTTTT	CASSDFPGGRTGELFF
.	TRBV9	TRBJ1-1	.	TGTGCCAGCAGCGTACTAGGGGGTGGGATCGCTGAAGCTTTCTTT	CASSVLGGGIAEAFF
.	TRBV7-2	TRBJ2-7	TRBD2	TGTGCCAGCAGCTTAGTCGGCGGAGTGGGCGGGAGAGGCGAGCAGTACTTC	CASSLVGGVGGRGEQYF
.	TRBV7-2	TRBJ2-3	TRBD1	TGTGCCAGCAGCTTAGGGGACAGGGGGTTTAGAGATACGCAGTATTTT	CASSLGDRGFRDTQYF
.	TRBV7-8	TRBJ1-5	.	TGTGCCAGCAGCCCTTACGGGGCTCCAAATCAGCCCCAGCATTTT	CASSPYGAPNQPQHF
.	TRBV5-6	TRBJ2-3	TRBD2	TGTGCCAGCAGCTTGGGACTAGCGGGAGCAGATACGCAGTATTTT	CASSLGLAGADTQYF
.	TRBV30	TRBJ2-7	.	TGTGCCTGGAGGCCACAGGGCTACGCCTACGAGCAGTACTTC	CAWRPQGYAYEQYF
.	TRBV4-2	TRBJ2-7	TRBD2	TGTGCCAGCAGCCAAGATGGGGTAGCGGGAGAGAGAGAGCAGTACTTC	CASSQDGVAGEREQYF
.	TRBV5-8	TRBJ2-3	.	TGTGCCAGCAGCCCCGGGGTCAGGGGAGGGACAGATACGCAGTATTTT	CASSPGVRGGTDTQYF
.	TRBV7-9	TRBJ2-1	TRBD2	TGTGCCAGCAGCCTCACTAGCGGGAGGGCCTCTGAGCAGTTCTTC	CASSLTSGRASEQFF
.	TRBV5-1	TRBJ2-3	TRBD2	TGCGCCAGCCGGACTAGCGGGGGCACAGATACGCAGTATTTT	CASRTSGGTDTQYF
.	TRBV6-1	TRBJ2-3	TRBD2	TGTGCCAGCAGTGAGTTAGCGGGGGGGATTTATACGCAGTATTTT	CASSELAGGIYTQYF
.	TRBV2	TRBJ1-2	.	TGTGCCAGCAGTGAAGTAGAACTCAACTATGGCTACACCTTC	CASSEVELNYGYTF
.	TRBV7-2	TRBJ2-1	.	TGTGCCAGCAGCTTCTCGGCCCAGAGTGAGCAGTTCTTC	CASSFSAQSEQFF
.	TRBV5-8	TRBJ1-1	TRBD1	TGTGCCAGCAGCTACAGGGGGCAGGCGAACACTGAAGCTTTCTTT	CASSYRGQANTEAFF
.	TRBV19	TRBJ2-7	.	TGTGCCAGTAGCCCCAGTCTCTACTACGAGCAGTACTTC	CASSPSLYYEQYF
once	TRBV19	TRBJ1-1	TRBD1	TGTGCCAGTAGTATAGATCCCCGGACAGGGGGCGTATTTGTTGAAGCTTTCTTT	CASSIDPRTGGVFVEAFF
.	TRBV19	TRBJ1-4	.	TGTGCCAGTAGTCCTGCATTTCCCTCGGGGACTAATGAAAAACTGTTTTTT	CASSPAFPSGTNEKLFF
once	TRBV6-6	TRBJ2-5	.	TGTGCCAGCAGTTACTCTGGGGCGGGAGAGACCCAGTACTTC	CASSYSGAGETQYF
.	TRBV5-6	TRBJ1-2	.	TGTGCCAGCAGCCAACGCGCAGTCACCTATGGCTACACCTTC	CASSQRAVTYGYTF
few	TRBV19	TRBJ2-7	TRBD2	TGTGCCAGTAAGGGACTAGCGGGAGGGCCAGGAGAGCAGTACTTC	CASKGLAGGPGEQYF
.	TRBV5-1	TRBJ2-3	TRBD2	TGCGCCAGCAGCTCTTTAGCGGGAGGGAGCACAGATACGCAGTATTTT	CASSSLAGGSTDTQYF
.	TRBV4-1	TRBJ1-1	.	TGCGCCAGCAGCCATCGCATGGGCGGGGACACTGAAGCTTTCTTT	CASSHRMGGDTEAFF
.	TRBV5-6	TRBJ2-3	.	TGTGCCAGCAGCTGGTCTAGCACAGATACGCAGTATTTT	CASSWSSTDTQYF
.	TRBV9	TRBJ2-7	.	TGTGCCAGCAGCGCCAGGGAGGGGGCGCGGGAGCAGTACTTC	CASSAREGAREQYF
.	TRBV18	TRBJ1-1	.	TGTGCCAGCTCACCGGACACCCCTAGCCTTTCTGAAGCTTTCTTT	CASSPDTPSLSEAFF
.	TRBV5-1	TRBJ1-3	.	TGCGCCAGCAGCTTGGCGAACTCTGGAAACACCATATATTTT	CASSLANSGNTIYF